The next 21 T cell receptor beta chains were all read from a single sample in a study of blood T cell repertoires in COVID-19. Profiled with immunoSEQ multiplex PCR; TCRdb holds only in-frame clones, not every one. The sample has about half a million clones, roughly 88% seen once; the top ten hold 3% to 4%. Sequencing used peripheral blood. Receptor source: a human donor in a cohort sampled during active COVID-19.

The rearrangement joins TRBV4-3 to TRBJ2-7, with a possible D match to TRBD1 (6 bases). Trimming left V 3 bases short and J 2 bases short, with 11 bases between. This CDR3 region has 14 residues. Germline V gene data show CDR1 as LGHNA and CDR2 as YSLEER. CDR3 nucleotides: TGCGCCAGCAGCCAGGCCGGGACACCCTACGAGCAGTACTTC. Translating it yields CASSQAGTPYEQYF.

The CDR3 protein is CASSLGDRDPRGYTF. The CDR3, as DNA: TGCGCCAGCAGCTTGGGCGACAGGGACCCTCGTGGCTACACCTTC. J is TRBJ1-2 and V is TRBV5-1, with 7 bases aligning to TRBD1. V shed 0 bases and J 7 bases; nucleotides not matched to a gene: 9. This CDR3 region has 15 residues. CDR1 SGHRS and CDR2 YFSETQ come from the germline V gene.

The chain recombines TRBV7-8 with TRBJ2-3; maybe TRBD2 (5 bases). The length of the CDR3 is 16 residues. V lost 1 base, J lost 0 bases, and 11 bases lay in between. Germline V CDR1 and CDR2: SGHVS, FQNEAQ. The CDR3 loop is CASSLVDYLSTDTQYF. The CDR3 nucleotides read TGTGCCAGCAGCTTAGTCGACTACCTGAGCACAGATACGCAGTATTTT.

The gene calls are TRBV12-3 or TRBV12-4 and TRBJ1-5, with 8 bases lining up with TRBD1. CDR3 length: 13 amino acids. V gave up 7 bases and J gave up 6 bases; unmatched junction bases: 5. The CDR3 here is CASTGQGIQPQHF. The CDR3 DNA is TGTGCCAGCACTGGACAGGGCATTCAGCCCCAGCATTTT.

The V and J genes are TRBV9 and TRBJ2-1, with TRBD2 matching over 12 bases. V gave up 4 bases and J gave up 10 bases; unmatched junction bases: 12. Germline assignment: CDR1 SGDLS and CDR2 YYNGEE. This CDR3 comprises 16 residues. The CDR3 region has the DNA TGTGCCAGCAGCAGTCAGCGGGCTAGCGGGAGGGGAGAGCAGTTCTTC. It is translated as CASSSQRASGRGEQFF.

This clone was observed once. The chain carries TRBV29-1 and TRBJ2-5; 9 bases are shared with TRBD1. The length of the CDR3 is 13 residues. V lost 8 bases to trimming and J lost 4 bases; unmatched junction nucleotides: 8. Germline values: CDR1 SQVTM, CDR2 ANQGSEA. CDR3 nucleotides: TGCAGCTCCTGGACAGGGGACGGAGAGACCCAGTACTTC. Residues: CSSWTGDGETQYF.

This rearrangement joins TRBV21-1 to TRBJ2-7; TRBD2, as called in the table, went unchecked against the DNA. TRBV21-1 is noted as a pseudogene. The CDR3 covers 16 residues. The DNA of the CDR3 is TGTGCCAGCAGCAAAGCGGCGGGAGGTACCTCTCGGGAGCAGTACTTC. Protein: CASSKAAGGTSREQYF.

The V call is TRBV29-1, the J call TRBJ1-1; 7 bases agree with TRBD1. Germline V CDR1 and CDR2: SQVTM, ANQGSEA. This CDR3 is built from 13 residues. V was clipped by 2 bases and J by 9 bases; unmatched bases: 9. The CDR3: CSVESGGKQKAFF. The CDR3 DNA sequence: TGCAGCGTTGAATCAGGGGGAAAGCAAAAAGCTTTCTTT.

This chain connects TRBV9 to TRBJ2-7, with a possible D match to TRBD1 (7 bases). Germline V gene sequence: CDR1 SGDLS, CDR2 YYNGEE. Trimming left V 0 bases short and J 3 bases short, with 10 bases between. CDR3 size: 14 residues. CDR3 sequence (DNA): TGTGCCAGCAGCGTAGGCGGGACAGACTACGAGCAGTACTTC. Amino acid sequence: CASSVGGTDYEQYF. Full variable domain (rest looked up from reference TRBV9 and TRBJ2-7): DSGVTQTPKHLITATGQRVTLRCSPRSGDLSVYWYQQSLDQGLQFLIQYYNGEERAKGNILERFSAQQFPDLHSELNLSSLELGDSALYFCASSVGGTDYEQYFGPGTRLTVT.

This chain joins TRBV7-2 and TRBJ1-6, with D possibly being TRBD1 (6 bases). The CDR3 runs 15 residues. Deletions cut 7 bases from V and 9 bases from J, with 19 bases between. Germline CDR1 and CDR2: SGHTA and FQGNSA. The CDR3 sequence is CASTLPGGRGSPLHF. For the CDR3, the DNA is TGTGCCAGCACCCTTCCGGGGGGCAGAGGTTCACCCCTCCACTTT.

This clone was observed once. V and J are TRBV5-1 and TRBJ1-3, with D hard to call. Trimming cost V 1 base and J 0 bases, with 11 bases left between them. This CDR3 is built from 16 residues. Germline V gene sequence: CDR1 SGHRS, CDR2 YFSETQ. The DNA of the CDR3 is TGCGCCAGCAGCTTGAGCGCGGAGAGCTCTGGAAACACCATATATTTT. This gives the protein CASSLSAESSGNTIYF. The full variable domain, completed using reference TRBV5-1 and TRBJ1-3, is KAGVTQTPRYLIKTRGQQVTLSCSPISGHRSVSWYQQTPGQGLQFLFEYFSETQRNKGNFPGRFSGRQFSNSRSEMNVSTLELGDSALYLCASSLSAESSGNTIYFGEGSWLTVV.

The sample holds one count of this clone. This chain connects TRBV28 to TRBJ2-7; a possible D gene is TRBD2 (6 bases). The germline V gene encodes CDR1 MDHEN and CDR2 SYDVKM. V shed 6 bases and J shed 4 bases, with 10 bases lying between them. This CDR3 has 12 amino acids. This chain's CDR3 is CASRTRGYEQYF. CDR3 DNA sequence: TGTGCCAGCAGGACTCGGGGGTACGAGCAGTACTTC.

The genes are TRBV10-3 and TRBJ1-1, with D possibly TRBD1 on 6 matching bases. CDR1 and CDR2 from the germline V gene are ENHRY and SYGVKD. This CDR3 spans 13 amino acids. Trimming shortened V by 10 bases and J by 0 bases, and 12 bases separated the two germline ends. CDR3 protein: CATLDRMNTEAFF. The CDR3 nucleotides are TGTGCCACCTTGGACAGAATGAACACTGAAGCTTTCTTT.

The chain links TRBV15 to TRBJ1-1; D perhaps matches TRBD1 (5 bases). The germline V gene encodes CDR1 LNHNV and CDR2 YYDKDF (reference sequence). Trimming took off 3 bases at V and 0 bases at J, with 14 bases between the two ends. The CDR3 sequence is 16 residues long. DNA of the CDR3: TGTGCCACCAGCAGGGACACGGGCTACATGAACACTGAAGCTTTCTTT. Protein sequence: CATSRDTGYMNTEAFF.

The chain couples TRBV9 to TRBJ2-3, with 7 bases identical to TRBD1. The CDR3 extends over 12 amino acids. Germline trimming cut 2 bases from V and 6 bases from J; bases unmatched to any gene: 0. Germline values: CDR1 SGDLS, CDR2 YYNGEE. This CDR3 is CASSVRGDTQYF. The DNA for the CDR3 is TGTGCCAGCAGCGTCAGGGGGGATACGCAGTATTTT.

V and J are TRBV11-2 and TRBJ2-2, with unresolved D. The CDR3 contains 13 residues. Trimming left V 7 bases short and J 6 bases short, with 12 bases between. Germline CDR1 SGHAT, CDR2 FQNNGV. The CDR3 spells CASNLIVAGELFF. The CDR3, as DNA: TGTGCCAGCAACTTGATAGTCGCCGGGGAGCTGTTTTTT.

V gene TRBV4-1 combines with J gene TRBJ2-3, with 9 bases identical to TRBD2. Looked up from germline, CDR1 is MGHRA and CDR2 is YSYEKL. J gave up 4 bases and V 0 bases, and 2 bases lay outside the gene matches. The CDR3 totals 15 residues. The CDR3 bases are TGCGCCAGCAGCCAAGAGGGCGGGAGGGCAGATACGCAGTATTTT. Translating gives CASSQEGGRADTQYF.

V usage is TRBV3-1 (or the pseudogene TRBV3-2) and J usage is TRBJ2-3, with TRBD2 matching over 9 bases. Per germline, CDR1 LGHDT and CDR2 YNNKEL (reference sequence). V gave up 1 base and J gave up 5 bases; unmatched junction bases: 7. The CDR3 runs 16 residues. CDR3 sequence (DNA): TGTGCCAGCAGCCAAGTGGGCGGGAGGGCCGAAGATACGCAGTATTTT. Translation: CASSQVGGRAEDTQYF.

The V gene is TRBV10-3, the J gene TRBJ2-5, with 10 bases matching TRBD1. The germline V gene has CDR1 ENHRY and CDR2 SYGVKD. Trimming took 11 bases from V and 7 from J; bases not matched to a gene: 13. This CDR3 is 14 amino acids long. The CDR3 region is CAAQEDRGSRTQYF. CDR3 coding DNA: TGTGCCGCCCAAGAGGACAGGGGGAGTAGGACCCAGTACTTC.

V and J are TRBV12-5 and TRBJ2-7, with 11 positions matching TRBD1. CDR1 is LGHNT and CDR2 is FRNRAP in the germline V gene. The CDR3 has 17 amino acids. The V and J ends lost 4 bases and 1 base, in that order; junction bases with no gene match: 9. CDR3 DNA sequence: TGTGCTAGTGGTTCCGAGGGGGGACAGGGGGTATCCTACGAGCAGTACTTC. Translation gives CASGSEGGQGVSYEQYF.

V usage is TRBV19 and J usage is TRBJ2-7; no clear D gene. Germline loops: CDR1 LNHDA, CDR2 SQIVND (reference sequence). The ends were cut back, 4 bases at V and 3 bases at J, with 7 bases in the middle. CDR3 length equals 12 residues. The CDR3 protein is CASSSGSYEQYF. CDR3 DNA: TGTGCCAGTAGTAGCGGCAGCTACGAGCAGTACTTC.